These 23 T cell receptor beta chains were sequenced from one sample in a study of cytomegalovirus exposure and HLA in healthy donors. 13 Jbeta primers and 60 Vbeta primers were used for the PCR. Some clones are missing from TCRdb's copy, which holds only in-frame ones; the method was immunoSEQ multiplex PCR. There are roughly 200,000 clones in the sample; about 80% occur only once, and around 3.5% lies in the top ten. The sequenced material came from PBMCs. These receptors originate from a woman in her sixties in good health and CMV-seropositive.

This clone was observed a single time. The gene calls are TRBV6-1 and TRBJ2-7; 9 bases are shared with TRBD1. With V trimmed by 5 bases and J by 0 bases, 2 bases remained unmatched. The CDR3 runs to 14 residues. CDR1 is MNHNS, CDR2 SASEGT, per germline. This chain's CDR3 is CASSNRGLSYEQYF. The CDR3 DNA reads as TGTGCCAGCAGTAACAGGGGGCTCTCCTACGAGCAGTACTTC.

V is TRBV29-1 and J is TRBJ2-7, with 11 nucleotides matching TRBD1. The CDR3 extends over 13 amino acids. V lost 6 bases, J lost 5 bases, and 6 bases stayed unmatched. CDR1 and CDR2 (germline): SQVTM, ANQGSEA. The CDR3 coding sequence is TGCAGCGTCGGGACAGGGGGACCAAACGAGCAGTACTTC. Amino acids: CSVGTGGPNEQYF.

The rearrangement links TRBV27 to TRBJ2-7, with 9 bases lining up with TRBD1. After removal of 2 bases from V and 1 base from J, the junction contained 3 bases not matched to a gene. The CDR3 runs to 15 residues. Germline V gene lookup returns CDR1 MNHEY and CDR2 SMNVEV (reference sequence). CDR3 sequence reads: CASSLTGQGSYEQYF. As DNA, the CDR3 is TGTGCCAGCAGTTTAACGGGACAGGGATCCTACGAGCAGTACTTC.

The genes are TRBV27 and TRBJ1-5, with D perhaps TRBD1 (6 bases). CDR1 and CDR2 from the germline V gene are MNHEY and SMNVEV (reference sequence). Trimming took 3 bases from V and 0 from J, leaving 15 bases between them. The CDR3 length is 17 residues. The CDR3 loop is CASSLGAGIDSNQPQHF. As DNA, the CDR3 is TGTGCCAGCAGTTTGGGGGCAGGAATTGATAGCAATCAGCCCCAGCATTTT.

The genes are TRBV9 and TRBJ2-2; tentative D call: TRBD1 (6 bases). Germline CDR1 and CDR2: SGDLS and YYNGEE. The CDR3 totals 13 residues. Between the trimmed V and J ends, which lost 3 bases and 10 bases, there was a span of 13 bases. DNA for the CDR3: TGTGCCAGCAGCGCTAGACAGGCCGTGGAGCTGTTTTTT. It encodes CASSARQAVELFF.

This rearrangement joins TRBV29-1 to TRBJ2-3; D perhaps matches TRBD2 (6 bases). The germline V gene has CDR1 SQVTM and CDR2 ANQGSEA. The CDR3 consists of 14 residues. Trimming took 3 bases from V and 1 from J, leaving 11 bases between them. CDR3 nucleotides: TGCAGCGTTGATGTGCGGGGCCGCACAGATACGCAGTATTTT. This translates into CSVDVRGRTDTQYF.

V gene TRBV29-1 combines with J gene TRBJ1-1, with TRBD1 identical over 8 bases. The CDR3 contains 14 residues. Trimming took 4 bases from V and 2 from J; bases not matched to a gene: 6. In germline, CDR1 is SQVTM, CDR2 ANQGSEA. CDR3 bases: TGCAGCGTTGCCGGGACAGGCTTAAACACTGAAGCTTTCTTT. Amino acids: CSVAGTGLNTEAFF.

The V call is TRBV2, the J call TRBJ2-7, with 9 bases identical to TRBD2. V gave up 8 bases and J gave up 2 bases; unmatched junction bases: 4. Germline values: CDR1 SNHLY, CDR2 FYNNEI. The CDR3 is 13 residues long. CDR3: CASQSGGTYEQYF. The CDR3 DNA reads TGTGCCAGCCAGAGCGGGGGGACCTACGAGCAGTACTTC.

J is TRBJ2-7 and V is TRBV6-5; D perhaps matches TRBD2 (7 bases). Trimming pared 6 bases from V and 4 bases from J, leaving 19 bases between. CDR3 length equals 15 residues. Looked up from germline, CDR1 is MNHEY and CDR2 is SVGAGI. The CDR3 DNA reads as TGTGCCAGCAGGGCGGGGGCGGGCGGTATTTACGAGCAGTACTTC. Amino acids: CASRAGAGGIYEQYF.

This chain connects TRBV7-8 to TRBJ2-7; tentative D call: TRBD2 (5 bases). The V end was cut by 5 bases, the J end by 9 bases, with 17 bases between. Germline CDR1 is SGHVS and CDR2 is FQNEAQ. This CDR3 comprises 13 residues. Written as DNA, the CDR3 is TGTGCCAGCAGCACCCCGTCGGGGTCGGGGCAGTACTTC. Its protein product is CASSTPSGSGQYF.

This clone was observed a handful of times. The CDR3 DNA follows: TGTGCCTGGAGTAGGACTAGCGCTTACAATGAGCAGTTCTTC. It translates to CAWSRTSAYNEQFF. The genes are TRBV30 and TRBJ2-1; 9 nucleotides align to TRBD2. Germline lookup yields CDR1 GTSNPN and CDR2 SVGIG (reference sequence). The CDR3 contains 14 residues. After removal of 2 bases from V and 4 bases from J, the junction contained 3 bases not matched to a gene.

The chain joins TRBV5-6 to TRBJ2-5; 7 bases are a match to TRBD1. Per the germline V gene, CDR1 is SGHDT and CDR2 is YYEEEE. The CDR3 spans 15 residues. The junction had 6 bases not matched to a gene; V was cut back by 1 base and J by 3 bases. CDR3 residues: CASSLIDREKETQYF. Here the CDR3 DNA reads TGTGCCAGCAGCTTGATTGACAGGGAGAAAGAGACCCAGTACTTC.

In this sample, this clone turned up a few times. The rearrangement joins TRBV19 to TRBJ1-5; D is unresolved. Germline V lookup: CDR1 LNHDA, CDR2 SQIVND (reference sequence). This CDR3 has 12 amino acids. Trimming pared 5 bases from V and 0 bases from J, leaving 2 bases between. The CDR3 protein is CASSYSNQPQHF. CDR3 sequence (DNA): TGTGCCAGTAGTTATAGCAATCAGCCCCAGCATTTT.

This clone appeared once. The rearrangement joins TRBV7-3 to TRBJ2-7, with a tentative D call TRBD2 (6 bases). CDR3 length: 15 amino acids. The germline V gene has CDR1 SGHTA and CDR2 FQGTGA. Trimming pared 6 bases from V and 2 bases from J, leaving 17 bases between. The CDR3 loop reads CASSPGTGAPYEQYF. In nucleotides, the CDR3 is TGTGCCAGCAGTCCCGGGACTGGGGCCCCCTACGAGCAGTACTTC.

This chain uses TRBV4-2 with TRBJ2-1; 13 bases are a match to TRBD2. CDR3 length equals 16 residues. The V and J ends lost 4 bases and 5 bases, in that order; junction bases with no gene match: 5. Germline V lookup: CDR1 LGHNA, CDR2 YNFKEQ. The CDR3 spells CASSPLLAGGNNEQFF. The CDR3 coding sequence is TGTGCCAGCAGCCCGCTACTAGCGGGAGGGAACAATGAGCAGTTCTTC.

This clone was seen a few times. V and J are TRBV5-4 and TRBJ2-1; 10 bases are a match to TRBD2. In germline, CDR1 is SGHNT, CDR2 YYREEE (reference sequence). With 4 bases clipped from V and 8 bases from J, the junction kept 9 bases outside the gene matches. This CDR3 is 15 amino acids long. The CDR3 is CASSVRTSGTDEQFF. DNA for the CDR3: TGTGCCAGCAGCGTAAGGACTAGCGGAACCGATGAGCAGTTCTTC.

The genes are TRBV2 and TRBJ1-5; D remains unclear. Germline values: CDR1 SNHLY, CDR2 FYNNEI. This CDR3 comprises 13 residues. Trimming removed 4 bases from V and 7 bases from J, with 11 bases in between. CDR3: CASSGWEGQPQHF. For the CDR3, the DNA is TGTGCCAGCAGTGGGTGGGAGGGACAGCCCCAGCATTTT.

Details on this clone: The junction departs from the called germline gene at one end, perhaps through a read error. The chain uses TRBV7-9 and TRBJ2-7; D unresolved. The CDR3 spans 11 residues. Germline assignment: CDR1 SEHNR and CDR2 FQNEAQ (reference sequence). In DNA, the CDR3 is TGTACCAGCAGCTCGGCCTACGAGCAGTACTTC. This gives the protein CTSSSAYEQYF. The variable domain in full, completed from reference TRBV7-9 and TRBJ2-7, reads DTGVSQNPRHKITKRGQNVTFRCDPISEHNRLYWYRQTLGQGPEFLTYFQNEAQLEKSRLLSDRFSAERPKGSFSTLEIQRTEQGDSAMYLCTSSSAYEQYFGPGTRLTVT.

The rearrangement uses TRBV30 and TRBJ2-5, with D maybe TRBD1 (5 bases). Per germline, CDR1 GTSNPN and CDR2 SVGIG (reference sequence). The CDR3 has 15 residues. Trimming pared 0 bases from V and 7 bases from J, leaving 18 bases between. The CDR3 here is CAWSVLASGMGTQYF. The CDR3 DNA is TGTGCCTGGAGTGTACTCGCGTCAGGGATGGGGACCCAGTACTTC.

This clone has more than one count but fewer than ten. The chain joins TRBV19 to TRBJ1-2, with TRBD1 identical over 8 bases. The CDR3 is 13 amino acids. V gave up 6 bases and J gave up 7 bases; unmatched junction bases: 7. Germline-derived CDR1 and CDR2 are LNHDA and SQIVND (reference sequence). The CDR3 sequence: CASSSSGTGGYTF. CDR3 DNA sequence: TGTGCCAGTAGCTCTTCCGGGACAGGTGGCTACACCTTC.

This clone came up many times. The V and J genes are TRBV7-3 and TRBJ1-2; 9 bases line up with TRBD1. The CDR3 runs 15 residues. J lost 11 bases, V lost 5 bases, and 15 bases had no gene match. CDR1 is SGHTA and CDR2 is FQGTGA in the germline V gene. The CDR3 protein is CASSPIPGTGIRYTF. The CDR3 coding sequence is TGTGCCAGCAGCCCGATACCGGGGACAGGGATTCGGTACACCTTC. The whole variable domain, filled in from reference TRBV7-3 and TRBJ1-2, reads GAGVSQTPSNKVTEKGKYVELRCDPISGHTALYWYRQSLGQGPEFLIYFQGTGAADDSGLPNDRFFAVRPEGSVSTLKIQRTERGDSAVYLCASSPIPGTGIRYTFGSGTRLTVV.

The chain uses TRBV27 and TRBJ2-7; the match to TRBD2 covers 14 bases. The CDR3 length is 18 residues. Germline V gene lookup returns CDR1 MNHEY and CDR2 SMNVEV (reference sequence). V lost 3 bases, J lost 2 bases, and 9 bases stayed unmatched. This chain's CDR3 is CASSLGVTSGRVTYEQYF. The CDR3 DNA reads TGTGCCAGCAGTTTGGGGGTGACTAGCGGGAGGGTAACCTACGAGCAGTACTTC.

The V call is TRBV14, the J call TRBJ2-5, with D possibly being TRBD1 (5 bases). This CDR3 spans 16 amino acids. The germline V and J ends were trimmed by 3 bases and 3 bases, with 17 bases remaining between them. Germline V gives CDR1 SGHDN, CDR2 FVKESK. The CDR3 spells CASSHRWTSSKETQYF. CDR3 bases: TGTGCCAGCAGCCACCGCTGGACATCCTCCAAAGAGACCCAGTACTTC.